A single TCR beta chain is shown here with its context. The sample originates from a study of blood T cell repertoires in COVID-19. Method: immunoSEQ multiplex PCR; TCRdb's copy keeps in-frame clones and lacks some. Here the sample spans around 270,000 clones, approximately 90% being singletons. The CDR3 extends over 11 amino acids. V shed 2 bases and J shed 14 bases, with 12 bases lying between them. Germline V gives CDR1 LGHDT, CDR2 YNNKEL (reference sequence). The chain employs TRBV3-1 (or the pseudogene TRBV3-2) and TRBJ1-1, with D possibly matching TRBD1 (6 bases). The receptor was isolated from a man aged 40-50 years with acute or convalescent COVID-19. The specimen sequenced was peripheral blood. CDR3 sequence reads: CASSQSAGVFF. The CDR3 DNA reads TGTGCCAGCAGCCAATCGGCAGGGGTATTCTTT.